Listed here are 17 T cell receptor beta chains from one sample, sequenced in a study of regulatory T cells in long-lasting Graves disease. In building TCR beta libraries, iRepertoire HTBI primers were used together with Arm-PCR of CDR3 regions. A single record per CDR3 protein comes from TCRdb applying MiXCR to the multiplex PCR reads. The data hold about 660,000 distinct CDR3 sequences, with 30% observed a single time. This sample's time point: persistent/refractory GD, antithyroid drugs over 5 years with positive TRAb. Making the TCR library involved RNA that had been extracted from PBMCs. The sequenced sample was peripheral blood mononuclear cells (PBMCs), obtained when the disease was refractory, from a patient treated with antithyroid drugs. Source of these receptors: a female donor with Graves disease.

The chain is built from TRBV12-3 or TRBV12-4 and TRBJ1-5; D gene unclear. V lost 3 bases, J lost 0 bases, and 15 bases lay in between. The CDR3 runs to 17 residues. The CDR3 sequence is CASSFVSGVYSNQPQHF. Here the CDR3 DNA reads TGTGCCAGCAGTTTCGTGTCCGGCGTATATAGCAATCAGCCCCAGCATTTT.

This clonotype was seen more than once but under ten times. The V and J genes are TRBV30 and TRBJ1-2; 9 bases are a match to TRBD1. There are 14 residues in the CDR3. Germline values: CDR1 GTSNPN, CDR2 SVGIG (reference sequence). V shed 3 bases and J 4 bases; nucleotides not matched to a gene: 6. The CDR3 DNA reads as TGTGCCTGGAGGACGACAGGGGGAAGCTATGGCTACACCTTC. It yields the protein CAWRTTGGSYGYTF.

On this clonotype itself: A single base separates this from a much larger clone, so it may be a read error. This chain links TRBV12-3 or TRBV12-4 with TRBJ1-1; D is uncertain. Trimming stripped 7 bases from V and 3 bases from J, with 18 bases between. The CDR3 has 15 residues. The CDR3, as DNA: TGTGCCAGCAATCCCGGACGCAGCATGGACACTGAAGCTTTCTTT. It specifies CASNPGRSMDTEAFF.

This clonotype was seen ten or more times. This sequence joins TRBV28 and TRBJ1-4; 9 bases line up with TRBD1. Germline assignment: CDR1 MDHEN and CDR2 SYDVKM. The ends lost 6 bases at V and 8 bases at J; junction bases unmatched: 7. This CDR3 is 14 amino acids long. Here the CDR3 reads CASRSQGAREKLFF. The CDR3, as DNA: TGTGCCAGCAGGTCACAGGGGGCAAGGGAAAAACTGTTTTTT.

This clonotype was detected only once. No conserved phenylalanine or tryptophan is present at the end of the CDR3, so a read error is the likely explanation. The chain uses TRBV27 and TRBJ2-2; no firm D call. The CDR3 spans 13 residues. V was pared by 1 base and J by 7 bases, with 7 bases between. From germline, CDR1 is MNHEY and CDR2 SMNVEV (reference sequence). The CDR3 DNA sequence: TGTGCCAGCAGTTTATTAGTGGGCGGGGAGCTGTTTTCT. This gives the protein CASSLLVGGELFS.

Only a few counts were recorded for this clonotype. This chain uses TRBV28 with TRBJ2-7; D gene uncertain. Trimming shortened V by 1 base and J by 5 bases, and 12 bases separated the two germline ends. Germline CDR1 is MDHEN and CDR2 is SYDVKM. The CDR3 covers 14 residues. CDR3 sequence reads: CASSLFTQHHEQYF. The CDR3 region has the DNA TGTGCCAGCAGTTTATTCACCCAACACCACGAGCAGTACTTC. Full variable domain (remainder filled in from reference TRBV28 and TRBJ2-7): DVKVTQSSRYLVKRTGEKVFLECVQDMDHENMFWYRQDPGLGLRLIYFSYDVKMKEKGDIPEGYSVSREKKERFSLILESASTNQTSMYLCASSLFTQHHEQYFGPGTRLTVT.

This clonotype came up a few times. As DNA, the CDR3 is TGTGCCAGTAGGCTTGACAGGGGCAGGAACACTGAAGCTTTCTTT. It translates to CASRLDRGRNTEAFF. The V gene is TRBV19, the J gene TRBJ1-1; 8 bases are a match to TRBD1. The V gene end was trimmed by 6 bases and the J gene end by 1 base; junction bases not matched to a gene: 7. Germline-derived CDR1 and CDR2 are LNHDA and SQIVND (reference sequence). The CDR3 extends over 15 amino acids.

The count of this clonotype is one. This chain links TRBV30 with TRBJ2-7; 8 positions match TRBD1. V shed 3 bases and J 6 bases; nucleotides not matched to a gene: 4. Germline V gene lookup returns CDR1 GTSNPN and CDR2 SVGIG (reference sequence). This CDR3 is 12 amino acids long. CDR3 nucleotides: TGTGCCTGGAGCCTGACAGGGGTCGAGCAGTACTTC. This sequence encodes CAWSLTGVEQYF.

This clonotype turned up a few times. The V gene is TRBV5-1, the J gene TRBJ2-2, with 10 bases aligning to TRBD1. Germline V gives CDR1 SGHRS, CDR2 YFSETQ. The CDR3 runs 18 residues. The trim removed 4 bases at V and 0 bases at J, leaving 9 bases unmatched. The CDR3 DNA reads TGCGCCAGCAGCGGACGGACAGGGGGACCTTCGAACACCGGGGAGCTGTTTTTT. Protein product: CASSGRTGGPSNTGELFF.

This clonotype was detected a few times. The chain joins TRBV30 to TRBJ2-5; D not resolved. CDR1 and CDR2 (germline): GTSNPN, SVGIG (reference sequence). This CDR3 has 11 residues. Trimming stripped 0 bases from V and 4 bases from J, with 3 bases between. In DNA form, the CDR3 reads TGTGCCTGGAGTGTCGCAGAGACCCAGTACTTC. Protein sequence: CAWSVAETQYF.

V usage is TRBV20-1 and J usage is TRBJ2-5; 8 nucleotides line up with TRBD2. With 3 bases clipped from V and 1 base from J, the junction kept 10 bases outside the gene matches. Germline V lookup: CDR1 DFQATT, CDR2 SNEGSKA (reference sequence). There are 16 residues in the CDR3. CDR3 DNA: TGCAGTGCTAGGGTGGGGACTAGTGGTCCCCAAGAGACCCAGTACTTC. It codes for CSARVGTSGPQETQYF.

The chain is built from TRBV7-9 and TRBJ1-1; a weak D match, TRBD1 (5 bases). This CDR3 is built from 15 residues. Per germline, CDR1 SEHNR and CDR2 FQNEAQ (reference sequence). V gave up 5 bases and J gave up 5 bases, with 18 bases separating them. DNA of the CDR3: TGTGCCAGCAGCCCCGGACGGATAGGGGAGACTGAAGCTTTCTTT. Protein sequence: CASSPGRIGETEAFF.

This clonotype was seen only a few times. The chain employs TRBV12-5 and TRBJ1-5; possibly TRBD1 for D (6 bases). Trimming removed 7 bases at V and 2 bases at J, with 18 bases between. Germline CDR1 is LGHNT and CDR2 is FRNRAP. This CDR3 region has 16 residues. This chain's CDR3 is CASAEPRTERNQPQHF. CDR3 bases: TGTGCTAGTGCCGAACCGCGGACAGAGCGCAATCAGCCCCAGCATTTT.

This clonotype was recorded many times. V usage is TRBV6-1 and J usage is TRBJ2-7, with 15 bases fitting TRBD2. With 6 bases clipped from V and 6 bases from J, the junction kept 9 bases outside the gene matches. The germline gives CDR1 MNHNS, CDR2 SASEGT. The CDR3 sequence is 16 residues long. CDR3 DNA sequence: TGTGCCAGCAGAGCCCCCGGGACTAGCGGGAGGAGCGAGCAGTACTTC. Protein: CASRAPGTSGRSEQYF.

In its sample, this clonotype was seen many times. The chain couples TRBV11-2 to TRBJ2-5; D is ambiguous. The germline V gene has CDR1 SGHAT and CDR2 FQNNGV. Between the trimmed V and J ends, which lost 2 bases and 2 bases, there was a span of 9 bases. The length of the CDR3 is 14 residues. CDR3 region: CASSLYSLQETQYF. The CDR3, as DNA: TGTGCCAGCAGCTTATACTCGCTTCAAGAGACCCAGTACTTC.

This clonotype has more than one count but fewer than ten. V is TRBV10-3 and J is TRBJ1-5; 11 nucleotides line up with TRBD1. Germline-derived CDR1 and CDR2 are ENHRY and SYGVKD. The V gene end was trimmed by 5 bases and the J gene end by 7 bases; junction bases not matched to a gene: 4. The CDR3 is 14 amino acids. The CDR3 nucleotides are TGTGCCATCAGTCGGGACAGGGGGGAACAGCCCCAGCATTTT. Translation gives CAISRDRGEQPQHF.

This clonotype came up a few times. The rearrangement links TRBV6-1 to TRBJ2-7; maybe TRBD1 (6 bases). The CDR3 sequence is 15 residues long. Looked up from germline, CDR1 is MNHNS and CDR2 is SASEGT. Trimming stripped 0 bases from V and 3 bases from J, with 12 bases between. CDR3: CASSEAGGSNYEQYF. As DNA, the CDR3 is TGTGCCAGCAGTGAAGCTGGGGGCTCAAACTACGAGCAGTACTTC.